This T cell receptor beta chain was identified in a study of CD8 T cells in Susac syndrome. The V gene lost 1 base and the J gene lost 6 bases, with 10 bases spanning the gap. The CDR3 contains 13 residues. The germline V gene encodes CDR1 LNHNV and CDR2 YYDKDF (reference sequence). RNA totalling about 0.45 to 1 ug underwent reverse transcription with random hexamers. TCRdb analysed the immunoSEQ multiplex PCR reads with MiXCR anew, one entry per CDR3 protein. The table has more than 150,000 distinct CDR3 sequences, 90% to 95% seen once; the top ten hold 0.08%. This clonotype originated in a human donor in good health. Input material: CD4+ T cells from PBMCs. The V gene is TRBV15, the J gene TRBJ2-7, with TRBD1 as a possible D gene (5 bases). CDR3 loop: CATSRGSQGEQYF. The DNA for the CDR3 is TGTGCCACCAGCAGAGGGTCTCAGGGCGAGCAGTACTTC.